Following are 21 T cell receptor beta chains from one sample sequenced in a study of blood T cell repertoires in COVID-19. Profiled with immunoSEQ multiplex PCR; TCRdb holds only in-frame clones, not every one. The sample contains around 160,000 clones, 85% to 90% of which appear only once. The sequenced material came from PBMCs or T cells enriched from blood (not recorded which). The receptors shown here come from a woman in her twenties or thirties with acute COVID-19.

V and J are TRBV11-1 and TRBJ2-5; D ambiguous. Trimming took off 1 base at V and 3 bases at J, with 6 bases between the two ends. The length of the CDR3 is 13 residues. In germline, CDR1 is SGHAT, CDR2 FQDESV (reference sequence). CDR3 in amino acids: CASSLDSEETQYF. As DNA, the CDR3 is TGTGCCAGCAGCTTAGATTCGGAAGAGACCCAGTACTTC.

This chain links TRBV10-3 with TRBJ2-2, with a possible D match to TRBD2 (5 bases). Between the trimmed V and J ends, which lost 2 bases and 1 base, there was a span of 8 bases. This CDR3 has 15 residues. Germline-derived CDR1 and CDR2 are ENHRY and SYGVKD. This chain's CDR3 is CAISEPGLNTGELFF. The CDR3 coding sequence is TGTGCCATCAGTGAGCCTGGACTGAACACCGGGGAGCTGTTTTTT.

The chain has TRBV5-6 and TRBJ2-3, with a tentative D call TRBD2 (5 bases). Trimming pared 1 base from V and 0 bases from J, leaving 15 bases between. Looked up from germline, CDR1 is SGHDT and CDR2 is YYEEEE. The CDR3 contains 17 residues. The DNA of the CDR3 is TGTGCCAGCAGCTTGTTCCTTCGGGGATCTAGCACAGATACGCAGTATTTT. This gives the protein CASSLFLRGSSTDTQYF.

This clone was found once. The rearrangement uses TRBV6-2 or TRBV6-3 and TRBJ2-1, with D uncertain. Trimming removed 5 bases from V and 2 bases from J, with 7 bases in between. CDR1 is MNHEY, CDR2 SVGEGT, per germline. CDR3 length: 13 residues. The CDR3: CASSLDTYNEQFF. DNA of the CDR3: TGTGCCAGCAGTCTTGACACCTACAATGAGCAGTTCTTC.

The chain has TRBV4-3 and TRBJ1-2; unclear D gene. Per the germline V gene, CDR1 is LGHNA and CDR2 is YSLEER. Trimming pared 1 base from V and 8 bases from J, leaving 17 bases between. The CDR3 has 15 amino acids. Written as DNA, the CDR3 is TGCGCCAGCAGCCAAGTTTTAGAGGGCCCCGAGGGCTACACCTTC. Translating gives CASSQVLEGPEGYTF.

Only a few counts were recorded for this clone. V is TRBV5-1 and J is TRBJ2-2, with a possible D match to TRBD2 (7 bases). The CDR3 has 16 amino acids. Germline-derived CDR1 and CDR2 are SGHRS and YFSETQ. V gave up 0 bases and J gave up 3 bases, with 12 bases separating them. The CDR3 loop reads CASSLVGGLDTGELFF. The CDR3 DNA follows: TGCGCCAGCAGCTTGGTCGGGGGGCTCGACACCGGGGAGCTGTTTTTT.

The rearrangement links TRBV19 to TRBJ1-1; 8 bases match TRBD1. Germline V gene data show CDR1 as LNHDA and CDR2 as SQIVND (reference sequence). This CDR3 has 14 residues. J lost 5 bases, V lost 5 bases, and 7 bases had no gene match. CDR3: CASSDRGLGTEAFF. In DNA form, the CDR3 reads TGTGCCAGTAGTGACAGGGGCTTGGGTACTGAAGCTTTCTTT.

The chain uses TRBV6-4 and TRBJ1-5; D is unclear. The CDR3 contains 13 residues. V was cut by 3 bases and J by 3 bases, with 6 bases left in between. The V gene's germline CDR1 is MRHNA and CDR2 SNTAGT. The CDR3 spells CASSDEDNQPQHF. CDR3 sequence (DNA): TGTGCCAGCAGTGATGAGGACAATCAGCCCCAGCATTTT.

The chain is built from TRBV7-2 and TRBJ1-6; unclear D gene. Germline V gives CDR1 SGHTA, CDR2 FQGNSA. The CDR3 contains 17 residues. V was clipped by 2 bases and J by 7 bases, with 18 bases between them. In DNA, the CDR3 is TGTGCCAGCAGCTTAATGTCGGGAATCGCAGGAAATTCACCCCTCCACTTT. Translation: CASSLMSGIAGNSPLHF.

V gene TRBV19 combines with J gene TRBJ1-5; D is unresolved. Germline CDR1 LNHDA, CDR2 SQIVND (reference sequence). The CDR3 is made up of 14 amino acids. V was cut by 3 bases and J by 1 base, with 7 bases left in between. Here the CDR3 DNA reads TGTGCCAGTAGTATCTCAGGAAGCAATCAGCCCCAGCATTTT. As protein: CASSISGSNQPQHF.

This clone is a singleton in its sample. The V gene is TRBV28, the J gene TRBJ1-2, with TRBD1 matching 8 bases. Germline V gene lookup returns CDR1 MDHEN and CDR2 SYDVKM. With V trimmed by 2 bases and J by 6 bases, 5 bases remained unmatched. The CDR3 runs 14 residues. As DNA, the CDR3 is TGTGCCAGCAGTTTAATTCAGGGGGCGCATGGCTACACCTTC. Translating gives CASSLIQGAHGYTF.

This clone is judged medium-sized. The rearrangement joins TRBV6-2 or TRBV6-3 to TRBJ2-7, with a tentative D call TRBD2 (5 bases). CDR1 MNHEY and CDR2 SVGEGT come from the germline V gene. The V gene lost 2 bases and the J gene lost 2 bases, with 10 bases spanning the gap. The CDR3 is 14 amino acids. The CDR3 DNA follows: TGTGCCAGCAGTTACGATAGCGCAGCCTACGAGCAGTACTTC. Its protein product is CASSYDSAAYEQYF.

The chain links TRBV30 to TRBJ1-4, with 8 bases aligning to TRBD1. With V trimmed by 0 bases and J by 7 bases, 10 bases remained unmatched. Germline V lookup: CDR1 GTSNPN, CDR2 SVGIG (reference sequence). The CDR3 sequence is 16 residues long. CDR3 sequence: CAWSVSSGGVFEKLFF. CDR3 nucleotides: TGTGCCTGGAGTGTAAGCTCAGGGGGCGTATTTGAAAAACTGTTTTTT.

The chain is built from TRBV18 and TRBJ1-1; no clear D. The V gene's germline CDR1 is KGHSH and CDR2 LQKENI. The CDR3 covers 14 residues. V was pared by 3 bases and J by 4 bases, with 12 bases between. The CDR3 loop reads CASSPQAGPTEAFF. CDR3 DNA sequence: TGTGCCAGCTCACCCCAAGCCGGTCCCACTGAAGCTTTCTTT. Supplemented by reference TRBV18 and TRBJ1-1, the full variable domain reads NAGVMQNPRHLVRRRGQEARLRCSPMKGHSHVYWYRQLPEEGLKFMVYLQKENIIDESGMPKERFSAEFPKEGPSILRIQQVVRGDSAAYFCASSPQAGPTEAFFGQGTRLTVV.

J is TRBJ1-4 and V is TRBV6-2 or TRBV6-3; no clear D gene. Germline values: CDR1 MNHEY, CDR2 SVGEGT. The length of the CDR3 is 15 residues. The ends were cut back, 0 bases at V and 3 bases at J, with 8 bases in the middle. CDR3 nucleotides: TGTGCCAGCAGTTACTCGGGAGCAGCTAATGAAAAACTGTTTTTT. Protein sequence: CASSYSGAANEKLFF.

The rearrangement uses TRBV6-5 and TRBJ2-7, with D perhaps TRBD1 (5 bases). Germline V gives CDR1 MNHEY, CDR2 SVGAGI. Trimming took off 5 bases at V and 3 bases at J, with 8 bases between the two ends. The CDR3 totals 12 residues. The CDR3 here is CASSRTRYEQYF. The CDR3 DNA sequence: TGTGCCAGCAGTCGGACACGCTACGAGCAGTACTTC.

CDR3 coding DNA: TGTGCCGTAAGGGGAAGGGCCAACACCGGGGAGCTGTTTTTT. Amino acid sequence: CAVRGRANTGELFF. The V gene is TRBV24-1, the J gene TRBJ2-2; D is perhaps TRBD1 (5 bases). The germline CDR1 and CDR2 sequences are KGHDR and SFDVKD. The V end was cut by 12 bases, the J end by 2 bases, with 15 bases between. The CDR3 is 14 residues long.

J is TRBJ2-3 and V is TRBV12-5; no firm D call. The CDR3 has 13 amino acids. V was trimmed by 4 bases and J by 1 base, leaving 6 bases between them. Germline V gene lookup returns CDR1 LGHNT and CDR2 FRNRAP. As DNA, the CDR3 is TGTGCTAGTGGTTCTTCAGGCACAGATACGCAGTATTTT. Its translation: CASGSSGTDTQYF.

Comments on this clone: Other DNA sequences in this sample translate to the same CDR3. The chain links TRBV12-3 or TRBV12-4 to TRBJ2-7; D may be TRBD1 (6 bases). V lost 3 bases to trimming and J lost 0 bases, with 6 bases between them. This CDR3 spans 13 amino acids. This CDR3 is CASSLTGSYEQYF. As DNA, the CDR3 is TGTGCCAGCAGTTTGACAGGCTCCTACGAGCAGTACTTC.

The chain links TRBV6-4 to TRBJ1-2; the match to TRBD1 covers 10 bases. The CDR3 spans 17 residues. Unmatched junction bases numbered 17, after V lost 9 bases and J lost 4 bases. CDR1 is MRHNA and CDR2 is SNTAGT in the germline V gene. DNA of the CDR3: TGTGCCAGGAAATCATGTGTCGACAGGGGGCGCCGCTATGGCTACACCTTC. This codes for CARKSCVDRGRRYGYTF.

This clone appeared once. The chain is built from TRBV29-1 and TRBJ1-1, with 9 bases matching TRBD1. Germline values: CDR1 SQVTM, CDR2 ANQGSEA. CDR3 length: 13 amino acids. V was clipped by 3 bases and J by 4 bases; unmatched bases: 3. The CDR3 region has the DNA TGCAGCGTTGATAACAGGGGGCCCACTGAAGCTTTCTTT. Translation gives CSVDNRGPTEAFF.